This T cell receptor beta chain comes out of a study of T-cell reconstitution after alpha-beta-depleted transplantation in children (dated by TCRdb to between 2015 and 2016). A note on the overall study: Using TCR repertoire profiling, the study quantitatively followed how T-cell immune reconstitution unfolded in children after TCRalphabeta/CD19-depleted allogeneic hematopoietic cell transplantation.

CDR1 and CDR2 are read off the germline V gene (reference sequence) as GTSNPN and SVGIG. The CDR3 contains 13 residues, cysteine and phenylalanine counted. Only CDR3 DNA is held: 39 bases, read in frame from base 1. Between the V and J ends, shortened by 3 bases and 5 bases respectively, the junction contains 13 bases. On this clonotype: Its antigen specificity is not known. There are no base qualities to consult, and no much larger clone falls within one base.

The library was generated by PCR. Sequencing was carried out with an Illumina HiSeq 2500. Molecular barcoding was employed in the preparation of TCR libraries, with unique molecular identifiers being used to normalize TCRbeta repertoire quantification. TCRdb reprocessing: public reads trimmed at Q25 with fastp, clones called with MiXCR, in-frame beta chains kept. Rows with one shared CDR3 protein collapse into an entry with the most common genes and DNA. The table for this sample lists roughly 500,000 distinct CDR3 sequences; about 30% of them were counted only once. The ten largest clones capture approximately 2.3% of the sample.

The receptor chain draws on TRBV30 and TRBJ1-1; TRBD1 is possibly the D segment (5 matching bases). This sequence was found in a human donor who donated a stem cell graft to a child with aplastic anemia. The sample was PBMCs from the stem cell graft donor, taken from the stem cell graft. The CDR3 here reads CAWRRGVRTEAFF. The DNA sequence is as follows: TGTGCCTGGAGGCGGGGGGTGAGGACTGAAGCTTTCTTT.